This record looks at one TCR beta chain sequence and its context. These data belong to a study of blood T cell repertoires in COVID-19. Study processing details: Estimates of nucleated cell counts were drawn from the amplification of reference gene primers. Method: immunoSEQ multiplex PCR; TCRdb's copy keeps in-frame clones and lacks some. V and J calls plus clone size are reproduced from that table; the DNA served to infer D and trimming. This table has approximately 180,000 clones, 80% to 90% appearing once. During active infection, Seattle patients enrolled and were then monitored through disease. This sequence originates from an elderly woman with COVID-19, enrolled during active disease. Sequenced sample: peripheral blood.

CDR3 nucleotide sequence: TGTGCCAGCAGCGGGAGGGCTTTCTATGGCTACACCTTC. Protein: CASSGRAFYGYTF. The chain is built from TRBV9 and TRBJ1-2, with D unclear. CDR3 length: 13 residues. Deletions cut 3 bases from V and 4 bases from J, with 10 bases between. CDR1 is SGDLS, CDR2 YYNGEE, per germline.